This T cell receptor (beta chain) was captured in a study of response to subunit inactivated influenza vaccine. The J segment lost 4 bases and the V segment lost 0 bases, leaving 12 bases of the junction unmatched. There are 18 residues in the CDR3. Germline CDR1 and CDR2: MGHRA and YSYEKL. One entry per CDR3 protein, called by TCRdb with MiXCR from the RT-PCR reads. The repertoire holds under 200,000 distinct CDR3 sequences, with about 12% as singletons. The data were also submitted as part of a second study, on T cells expressing NK-cell markers. This second study notes: A 5'RACE template switching approach incorporating UMIs was used to make TCR beta cDNA. The eight sequenced donors comprised seven who were HCMV-seropositive and one who was seronegative. Dominant NKG2C+ clonotypes were found to form about 1.0-7.5% of CD8+ T cells in six donors.

Sample: CD8+ T cells sorted from PBMCs, taken roughly 12 days after vaccination. The TCR was taken from a man in his fifties who received an inactivated influenza vaccine. The chain couples TRBV4-1 to TRBJ2-1, with 7 positions matching TRBD2. Here the CDR3 reads CASSQEGSAGTKYNEQFF. CDR3 in DNA: TGCGCCAGCAGCCAAGAGGGATCCGCCGGGACTAAATACAATGAGCAGTTCTTC.